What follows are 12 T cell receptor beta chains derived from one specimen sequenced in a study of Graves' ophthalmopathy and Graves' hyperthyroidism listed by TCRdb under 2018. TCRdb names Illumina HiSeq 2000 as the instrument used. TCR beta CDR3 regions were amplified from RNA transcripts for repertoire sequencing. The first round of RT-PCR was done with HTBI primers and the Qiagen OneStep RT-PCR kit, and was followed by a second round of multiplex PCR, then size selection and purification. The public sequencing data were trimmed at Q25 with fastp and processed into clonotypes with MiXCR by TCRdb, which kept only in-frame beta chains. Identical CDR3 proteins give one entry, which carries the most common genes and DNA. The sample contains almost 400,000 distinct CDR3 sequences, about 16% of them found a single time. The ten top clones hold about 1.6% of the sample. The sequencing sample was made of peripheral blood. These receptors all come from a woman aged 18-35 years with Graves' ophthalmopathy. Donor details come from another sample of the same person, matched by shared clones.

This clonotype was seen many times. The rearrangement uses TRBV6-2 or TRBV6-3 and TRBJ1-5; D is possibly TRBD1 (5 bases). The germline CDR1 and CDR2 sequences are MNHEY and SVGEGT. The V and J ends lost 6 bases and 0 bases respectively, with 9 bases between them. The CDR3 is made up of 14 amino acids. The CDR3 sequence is CASRQTDSNQPQHF. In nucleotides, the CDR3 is TGTGCCAGCAGGCAGACAGATAGCAATCAGCCCCAGCATTTT.

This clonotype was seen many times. The CDR3 nucleotides read TGTGCCTGGAGTGTAAGGAGGGCCGGGGAGCTGTTTTTT. Its protein product is CAWSVRRAGELFF. The V gene is TRBV30, the J gene TRBJ2-2; D is possibly TRBD2 (6 bases). Germline CDR1 and CDR2: GTSNPN and SVGIG (reference sequence). The V end lost 0 bases, the J end lost 6 bases, and 8 bases lay between the germline ends. The CDR3 spans 13 residues.

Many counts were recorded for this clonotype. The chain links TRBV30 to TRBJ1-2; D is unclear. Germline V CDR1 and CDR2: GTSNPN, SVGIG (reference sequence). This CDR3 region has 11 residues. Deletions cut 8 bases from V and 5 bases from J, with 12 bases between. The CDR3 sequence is CAPGGCYGYTF. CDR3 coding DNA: TGTGCCCCGGGAGGATGTTATGGCTACACCTTC.

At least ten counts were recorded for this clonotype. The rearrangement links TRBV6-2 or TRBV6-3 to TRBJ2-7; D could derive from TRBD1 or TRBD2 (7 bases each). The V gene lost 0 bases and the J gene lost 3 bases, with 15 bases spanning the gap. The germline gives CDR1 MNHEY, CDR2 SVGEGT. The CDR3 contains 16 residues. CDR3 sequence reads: CASSYSTGRGGYEQYF. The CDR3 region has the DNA TGTGCCAGCAGTTACTCGACGGGCAGGGGGGGCTACGAGCAGTACTTC.

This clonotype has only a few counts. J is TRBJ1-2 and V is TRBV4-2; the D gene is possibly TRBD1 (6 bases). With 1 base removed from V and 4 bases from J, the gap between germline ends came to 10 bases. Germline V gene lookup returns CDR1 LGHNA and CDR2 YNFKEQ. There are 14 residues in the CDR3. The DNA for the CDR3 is TGTGCCAGCAGCCAAGCGGGACAAACCTATGGCTACACCTTC. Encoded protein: CASSQAGQTYGYTF.

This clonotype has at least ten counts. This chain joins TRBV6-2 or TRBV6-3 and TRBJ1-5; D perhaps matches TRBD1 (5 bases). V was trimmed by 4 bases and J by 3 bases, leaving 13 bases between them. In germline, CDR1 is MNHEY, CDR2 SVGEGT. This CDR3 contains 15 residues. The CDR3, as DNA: TGTGCCAGCAGTTTAGGGACGGGACCCAATCAGCCCCAGCATTTT. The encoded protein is CASSLGTGPNQPQHF.

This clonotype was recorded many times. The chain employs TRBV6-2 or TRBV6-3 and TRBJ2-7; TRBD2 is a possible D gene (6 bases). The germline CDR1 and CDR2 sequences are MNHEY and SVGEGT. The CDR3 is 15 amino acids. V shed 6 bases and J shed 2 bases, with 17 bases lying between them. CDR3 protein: CASRKDYPPTYEQYF. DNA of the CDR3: TGTGCCAGCAGAAAGGACTATCCCCCCACCTACGAGCAGTACTTC.

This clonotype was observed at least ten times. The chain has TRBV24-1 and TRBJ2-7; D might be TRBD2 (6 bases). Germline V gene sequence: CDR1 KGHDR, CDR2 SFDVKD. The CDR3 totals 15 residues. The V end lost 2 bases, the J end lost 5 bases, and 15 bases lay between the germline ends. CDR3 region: CATSDYRDSYDEQYF. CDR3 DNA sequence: TGTGCCACCAGTGATTACCGGGACTCATACGACGAGCAGTACTTC.

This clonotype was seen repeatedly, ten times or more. CDR3 sequence (DNA): TGTGCCTGGAGAGTGGGTTACGAGCAGTACTTC. Translating it yields CAWRVGYEQYF. The V call is TRBV30, the J call TRBJ2-7; D unclear. The CDR3 spans 11 residues. The germline V gene has CDR1 GTSNPN and CDR2 SVGIG (reference sequence). Trimming removed 3 bases at V and 4 bases at J, with 7 bases between. The whole variable domain, filled in from reference TRBV30 and TRBJ2-7, reads SQTIHQWPATLVQPVGSPLSLECTVEGTSNPNLYWYRQAAGRGLQLLFYSVGIGQISSEVPQNLSASRPQDRQFILSSKKLLLSDSGFYLCAWRVGYEQYFGPGTRLTVT.

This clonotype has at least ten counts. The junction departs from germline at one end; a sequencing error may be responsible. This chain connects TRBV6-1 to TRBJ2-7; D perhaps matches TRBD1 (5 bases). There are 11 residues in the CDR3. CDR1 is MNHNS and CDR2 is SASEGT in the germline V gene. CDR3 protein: CASSEMAGLDF. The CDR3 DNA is TGTGCCAGCAGTGAAATGGCAGGGTTAGACTTC.

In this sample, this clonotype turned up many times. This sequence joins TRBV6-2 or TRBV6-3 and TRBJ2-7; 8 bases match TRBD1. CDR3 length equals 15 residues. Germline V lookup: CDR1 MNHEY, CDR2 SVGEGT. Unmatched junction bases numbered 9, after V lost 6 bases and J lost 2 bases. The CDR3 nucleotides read TGTGCCAGCAGCCCCCCGGGACAGGTTACCTACGAGCAGTACTTC. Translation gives CASSPPGQVTYEQYF.

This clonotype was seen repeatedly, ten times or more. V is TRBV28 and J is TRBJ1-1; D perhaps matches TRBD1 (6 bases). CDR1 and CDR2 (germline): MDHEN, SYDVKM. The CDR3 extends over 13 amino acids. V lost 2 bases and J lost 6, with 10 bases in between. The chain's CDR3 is CASSLQGTPEAFF. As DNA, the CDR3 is TGTGCCAGCAGTTTACAGGGGACCCCTGAAGCTTTCTTT.